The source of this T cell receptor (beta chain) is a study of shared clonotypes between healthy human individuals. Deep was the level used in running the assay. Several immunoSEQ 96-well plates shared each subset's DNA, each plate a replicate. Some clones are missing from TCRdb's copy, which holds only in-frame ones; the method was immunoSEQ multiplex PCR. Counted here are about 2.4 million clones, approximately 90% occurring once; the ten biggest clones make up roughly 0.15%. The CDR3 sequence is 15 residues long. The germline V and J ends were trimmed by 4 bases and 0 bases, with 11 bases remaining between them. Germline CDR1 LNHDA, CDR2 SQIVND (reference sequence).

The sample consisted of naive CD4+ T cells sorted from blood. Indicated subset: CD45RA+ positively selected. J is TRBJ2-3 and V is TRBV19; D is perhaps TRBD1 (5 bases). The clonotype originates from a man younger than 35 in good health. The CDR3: CASSTQRTSTDTQYF. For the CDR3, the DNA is TGTGCCAGTAGTACCCAAAGGACAAGCACAGATACGCAGTATTTT.